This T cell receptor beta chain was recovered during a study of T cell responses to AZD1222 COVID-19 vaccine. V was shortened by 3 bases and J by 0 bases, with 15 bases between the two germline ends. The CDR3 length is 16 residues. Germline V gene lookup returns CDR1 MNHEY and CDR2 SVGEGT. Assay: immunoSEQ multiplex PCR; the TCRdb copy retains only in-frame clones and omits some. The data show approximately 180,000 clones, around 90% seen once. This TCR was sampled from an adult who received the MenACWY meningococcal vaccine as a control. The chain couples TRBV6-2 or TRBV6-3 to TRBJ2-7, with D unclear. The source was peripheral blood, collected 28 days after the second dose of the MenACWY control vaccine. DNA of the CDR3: TGTGCCAGCAGTTATTCCCTTGGGGTCTACTCCTACGAGCAGTACTTC. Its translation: CASSYSLGVYSYEQYF.